These T cell receptor beta chains were read from a single sample in a study of CD8 T cells in ankylosing spondylitis. TCRdb called the 5' RACE reads again in MiXCR, with one record for every CDR3 protein. The table has more than 600,000 distinct CDR3 sequences, around 17% seen once. The source material was blood, either unsorted or a sorted T cell fraction (not recorded which). Every receptor here comes from a male donor with ankylosing spondylitis. Each CDR3 is given with its conserved first and last residue. The D gene is left open where the match is weak. Clone size is stated in some rows and not others, as once, few, many or a class when expanded.

>TRBV10-3|.|TRBJ1-5|.
TGTGCCATCAGTGAGCAGGGGTATAGCAATCAGCCCCAGCATTTT
CAISEQGYSNQPQHF
>TRBV7-2|.|TRBJ2-5|.
TGTGCCAGCAGCGGCTTGGGTGGGACTTTCCAAGAGACCCAGTACTTC
CASSGLGGTFQETQYF
>TRBV5-1|.|TRBJ1-1|TRBD1
TGCGCCAGCAGCTCATGGACAGGGGCGGGTACTGAAGCTTTCTTT
CASSSWTGAGTEAFF
>TRBV5-1|few|TRBJ1-5|TRBD1
TGCGCCAGCAGCCCGGGGGGACAGGGGGCGAATCAGCCCCAGCATTTT
CASSPGGQGANQPQHF
>TRBV4-2|few|TRBJ1-4|.
TGTGCCAGCAGCCAAGAGGTGGGAGGGGCAGCGGCGGAACTGTTTTTT
CASSQEVGGAAAELFF
>TRBV28|.|TRBJ2-7|.
TGTGCCAGCTTGGGAGGTTCCGAGCAGTACTTC
CASLGGSEQYF
>TRBV30|.|TRBJ1-1|.
TGTGCCTGGAGTCCGTTAAGGAACACTGAAGCTTTCTTT
CAWSPLRNTEAFF
>TRBV3-1|few|TRBJ1-2|.
TGTGCCAGCAGCCAAGATCGGATGGGCAATAAGTACTATGGCTACACCTTC
CASSQDRMGNKYYGYTF
>TRBV5-1|few|TRBJ2-7|TRBD1
TGTGCCAGCAGCCCGGACAGGGGCGGGGAGCAGTACTTC
CASSPDRGGEQYF
>TRBV28|.|TRBJ2-7|.
TGTGCCAGCAGAAGCAACCCCTACGAGCAGTACTTC
CASRSNPYEQYF
>TRBV6-1|.|TRBJ1-1|.
TGTGCCAGCAACATTGTCGTTATGGGGGAAGCTTTCTTT
CASNIVVMGEAFF
>TRBV6-5|few|TRBJ2-2|.
TGTGCCAGCAGTTACGAGGGGGTGGTTACCGGGGAGCTGTTTTTT
CASSYEGVVTGELFF
>TRBV20-1|.|TRBJ1-2|.
TGCAGTGCCCCACTTAACTATGGCTACACCTTC
CSAPLNYGYTF
>TRBV20-1|.|TRBJ2-7|.
TGCAGTGCTAGAGATGCGGCAGGGGGGTCCTACGAGCAGTACTTC
CSARDAAGGSYEQYF
>TRBV20-1|.|TRBJ1-1|.
TGCAGTGCTAGGCGCAGGGAGAACACTGAAGCTTTCTTT
CSARRRENTEAFF
>TRBV7-2|.|TRBJ2-1|.
TGTGCCAGCAGCGCGACAGTTTACAATGAGCAGTTCTTC
CASSATVYNEQFF
>TRBV9|few|TRBJ1-1|.
TGTGCCAGCAGCGTAGCGACGGAAATGAACACTGAAGCTTTCTTT
CASSVATEMNTEAFF
>TRBV27|.|TRBJ1-2|TRBD1
TGTGCCAGCAGTTTCCGACAGGGGATCAATGGCTACACCTTC
CASSFRQGINGYTF
>TRBV7-7|.|TRBJ2-2|TRBD2
TGTGCTAGCAGCCCACTAGCGGGTATAAACACCGGGGAGCTGTTTTTT
CASSPLAGINTGELFF
>TRBV6-2/TRBV6-3|few|TRBJ1-2|.
TGTGCCAGCAGGGACAGCGGGTCCCCAGGAGGGGTCTTCCGTGGCTACACCTTC
CASRDSGSPGGVFRGYTF
>TRBV10-3|few|TRBJ1-1|.
TGTGCCATCAGAACCGAACAGGGAGGGAACCCTGAAGCTTTCTTT
CAIRTEQGGNPEAFF
>TRBV4-1|few|TRBJ1-6|.
TGCGCCAGCAGCAGGGAAGCGATGAGCTCCTATAATTCACCCCTCCACTTT
CASSREAMSSYNSPLHF
>TRBV11-2|few|TRBJ2-3|TRBD2
TGTGCCAGCAGCGAGCCGGGACTAGGTGTGAAAGATACGCAGTATTTT
CASSEPGLGVKDTQYF
>TRBV4-2|.|TRBJ1-5|.
TGTGCCAGCAGCCAGATTCAGGGTCTCGGCAATCAGCCCCAGCATTTT
CASSQIQGLGNQPQHF
>TRBV5-6|few|TRBJ2-2|.
TGTGCCAGCAGCTCGCACGGGGAGCTGTTTTTT
CASSSHGELFF
>TRBV6-1|few|TRBJ2-2|TRBD1
TGTGCCAGCATAGGGAGGACAGGGGATTACACCGGGGAGCTGTTTTTT
CASIGRTGDYTGELFF
>TRBV27|.|TRBJ2-7|.
TGTGCCAGCACCCCTGGCCCGACCGTCGTCTACGAGCAGTACTTC
CASTPGPTVVYEQYF
>TRBV5-1|.|TRBJ2-7|TRBD2
TGCGCCAGCAGCAGGGCCGGGACTAGCGGACCATACGAGCAGTACTTC
CASSRAGTSGPYEQYF
>TRBV12-3/TRBV12-4|many|TRBJ1-2|.
TGTGCCAGCAGTTTGAAGGGTCCTATCTATGGCTACACCTTC
CASSLKGPIYGYTF
>TRBV5-1|.|TRBJ2-1|TRBD1
TGCGCCAGCAGACCTGACAGGGGGGATGAGCAGTTCTTC
CASRPDRGDEQFF
>TRBV7-9|.|TRBJ1-3|.
TGTGCCAGCAGCTTTGAGACTGCGGTATATTTT
CASSFETAVYF
>TRBV12-3/TRBV12-4|few|TRBJ1-1|.
TGTGCCAGCAGTTTAATCGCAGGATTCACTGAAGCTTTCTTT
CASSLIAGFTEAFF
>TRBV4-3|.|TRBJ2-2|.
TGCGCCAGCAGCCCTCGGCCCCCGGGTCTGGGGAACACCGGGGAGCTGTTTTTT
CASSPRPPGLGNTGELFF
>TRBV5-1|few|TRBJ1-1|TRBD1
TGCGCCAGCAGCCGACAGGGGCTGGGGAACACTGAAGCTTTCTTT
CASSRQGLGNTEAFF
>TRBV20-1|.|TRBJ2-7|.
TGCAGTGCTAAAGTGGGACTGAACTCCTACGAGCAGTACTTC
CSAKVGLNSYEQYF
>TRBV7-2|.|TRBJ2-1|.
TGTGCCAGCAGCCCTCGTTGGTCTTCCAATGAGCAGTTCTTC
CASSPRWSSNEQFF
>TRBV12-3/TRBV12-4|.|TRBJ2-3|TRBD2
TGTGCCAGCAGTTCTGGGCGGGGGTTCAGAGATACGCAGTATTTT
CASSSGRGFRDTQYF
>TRBV5-4|few|TRBJ1-6|.
TGTGCCAGCACCGCTTGGGAGGGGAATTCACCCCTCCACTTT
CASTAWEGNSPLHF
>TRBV7-3|once|TRBJ1-2|.
TGTGCCAGCAGCGCCGGTGGGGGCGATTTGTATGGCTACACCTTC
CASSAGGGDLYGYTF
>TRBV12-3/TRBV12-4|.|TRBJ2-2|TRBD1
TGTGCCAGCAGAGGGCAGGGGGCCGGGGAGCTGTTTTTT
CASRGQGAGELFF
>TRBV2|.|TRBJ2-2|.
TGTGCCAGCAGGTTGGCAGCCGGGGAGCTGTTTTTT
CASRLAAGELFF
>TRBV7-3|few|TRBJ2-7|TRBD2
TGTGCCAGCACCCGATACCCATCTCGACTAGCGGGAGAGGTTTACGAGCAGTACTTC
CASTRYPSRLAGEVYEQYF
>TRBV29-1|few|TRBJ1-1|.
TGCAGCGTTGTCCCCCTCCCCGGGACTGAAGCTTTCTTT
CSVVPLPGTEAFF
>TRBV20-1|few|TRBJ2-2|TRBD2
TGCAGTGCTACCAGCGGGAGGGCCGGCGGGGAGCTGTTTTTT
CSATSGRAGGELFF
>TRBV3-1|.|TRBJ1-6|.
TGTGCCAGCAGCCAATCGACAGGTGGTAATTCACCCCTCCACTTT
CASSQSTGGNSPLHF
>TRBV28|.|TRBJ1-4|TRBD1
TGTGCCAGCAGCGTACCGACAGGGTTTAATGAAAAACTGTTTTTT
CASSVPTGFNEKLFF
>TRBV28|.|TRBJ2-5|TRBD2
TGTGCCAGCAGTCCTTACCGACTAGCGGGTGAAGAGACCCAGTACTTC
CASSPYRLAGEETQYF
>TRBV7-2|few|TRBJ1-2|.
TGTGCCAGCAGCCTCACAGGGAGTTCCTATGGCTACACCTTC
CASSLTGSSYGYTF
>TRBV29-1|once|TRBJ1-1|.
TGCAGCGTTAAACCGGCCCTAAACACTGAAGCTTTCTTT
CSVKPALNTEAFF
>TRBV7-9|.|TRBJ1-1|.
TGTGCCAGCAGCTTCTCCGCGGTGAACACTGAAGCTTTCTTT
CASSFSAVNTEAFF
>TRBV20-1|few|TRBJ2-5|TRBD2
TGCAGTGCCGAACCAAGACTAGCGGGGTTAGAAGGGACCCAGTACTTC
CSAEPRLAGLEGTQYF
>TRBV20-1|.|TRBJ1-3|.
TGCAGTGCTAGACCCTACAGAGACTCTGGAAACACCATATATTTT
CSARPYRDSGNTIYF
>TRBV29-1|.|TRBJ2-1|.
TGCAGCGTACACGTTAGATCCTACAATGAGCAGTTCTTC
CSVHVRSYNEQFF
>TRBV6-2/TRBV6-3|.|TRBJ1-5|.
TGTGCCAGCAGTTACACCCGGGTGCCAAATCAGCCCCAGCATTTT
CASSYTRVPNQPQHF